The text below deals with one T cell receptor beta chain. Its recognized antigen is unknown. The sample holds no much larger clone one base away, and base qualities are not on file. Additional DNA sequences in this sample encode the identical CDR3. This specimen belongs to a study of blood T cell repertoires in COVID-19 (dated by TCRdb to between 2020 and 2021). About the full investigation: The collaborator samples originated in the United States, Italy and Spain and spanned the acute and convalescent phases of COVID-19. The samples were drawn from the first 160 participants of the ongoing ImmuneRACE study and from 950 to 1,500 subjects provided by 6 global collaborators. The dataset comprised deeply sampled blood TCRbeta repertoires from subjects exposed to, actively infected with, or recovered from COVID-19. The prospective study material was composed of cDNA or gDNA derived from T cells, B-cell-depleted T cells, or PBMCs. The repertoires were made available in a free public database intended to serve as a resource for research on the immune response to SARS-CoV-2. HLA class I and class II types, where available, came from metadata supplied by the sample provider rather than from assay-based typing. Sample metadata almost always included a de-identified subject ID, COVID-19 status, age in years and sex.

TCRbeta CDR3 regions were amplified from genomic DNA using the immunoSEQ Assay, a bias-controlled multiplex PCR. Per the source publication's procedure: Within the assay, amplification of reference gene primers was used to estimate how many nucleated cells each sample contained. To quantify the absolute abundance of each unique TCRbeta CDR3 rearrangement, sequence reads were collapsed and filtered. For each sample, productive Simpson clonality was calculated by taking the square root of Simpson's diversity index across productive rearrangements. As stored in TCRdb, this immuneACCESS dataset retains in-frame rearrangements with V and J assigned. A fraction of the clones does not appear; measured against another copy, unresolved V genes explain less than half of the discrepancy, and the remainder lacks a known reason. V, J and clone size are those of that table, while D and trimming were read from the DNA. The sample table shows approximately 360,000 clones, and around 90% are seen once. Together, the top ten hold around 1.3% of the sample.

The full study reports these points: Clinical and demographic metadata were provided uncurated, with the amount varying by source and participant.

Whole blood was collected in K2EDTA tubes by collaborating institutions according to the institutions' own protocols. For TCRbeta analysis, collaborators shipped samples as frozen whole blood, isolated PBMCs, or DNA extracted from either of those sample types. CDR1 and CDR2 were assigned from the germline V gene as MDHEN and SYDVKM. Clipping removes 3 bases from V and 2 bases from J, with 0 as the unmatched junction base count. The CDR3 measures 14 amino acids from cysteine to phenylalanine. The retained sequence is limited to the CDR3, 42 bases, with the frame set at the first base. The receptor chain draws on TRBV28 and TRBJ2-7, with 11 bases in between that match TRBD1. The sequenced sample consisted of peripheral blood. The receptor's source is a middle-aged man with acute or convalescent COVID-19. The sequenced DNA is TGTGCCAGCAGTTTGGGACAGGGGGCCTACGAGCAGTACTTC. Its coded protein is CASSLGQGAYEQYF.